This T cell receptor beta chain was sequenced in a study of Graves' ophthalmopathy and Graves' hyperthyroidism. A remark on this clonotype: The junction does not match germline at one end; this may be a read error.

Each hyperthyroidism patient was newly diagnosed, with under 2 months' duration, and aged 18 to 65. Beta-chain TCR CDR3 regions were amplified from RNA transcripts. The authors performed first-round RT-PCR with HTBI primers and then a second-round multiplex PCR. MiXCR, run by TCRdb on the multiplex PCR reads, gives a single entry per CDR3 protein. Of over a million distinct CDR3 sequences in the sample, about 38% were seen once. CDR1 ENHRY and CDR2 SYGVKD come from the germline V gene. The CDR3 has 16 residues. The chain uses TRBV10-3 and TRBJ1-4; possible D gene TRBD1, 5 bases. This receptor was identified in an adult man with Graves' hyperthyroidism. The source material was peripheral blood or thyroid tissue (not recorded which). The CDR3 DNA follows: TGTGCCAGCAGTTCCCGACAGAGGGGCAATAATGAAAAACTGTTTTTT. Translation gives CASSSRQRGNNEKLFF.